This passage covers 15 T cell receptor beta chains from one sample sequenced in a study of T cell repertoires in cytomegalovirus infection. Their antigen targets remain unknown. TCRdb reprocessed the reads with MiXCR, giving one entry per CDR3 protein. The sample includes 700,000 to 850,000 distinct CDR3 sequences, about 31% seen only once; the top ten take 9.5% to 15%. The sequencing here drew on cultured CD8+ T cells from PBMCs, taken from culture after CMV antigen stimulation. These TCRs come from a human donor in good health (CMV status not recorded). Some clones in this sample may be carry-over from other donors' samples.

This clonotype has more than one count but fewer than ten. This sequence joins TRBV6-2 or TRBV6-3 and TRBJ2-7, with 9 bases fitting TRBD1. The CDR3 is 15 amino acids. The J segment lost 1 base and the V segment lost 6 bases, leaving 7 bases of the junction unmatched. The germline V gene encodes CDR1 MNHEY and CDR2 SVGEGT. CDR3: CASSWGQGESYEQYV. The CDR3 coding sequence is TGTGCCAGCAGCTGGGGACAGGGAGAATCCTACGAGCAGTACGTC.

This clonotype appeared a few times. V is TRBV5-1 and J is TRBJ2-2; 10 bases line up with TRBD2. The J segment lost 2 bases and the V segment lost 4 bases, leaving 11 bases of the junction unmatched. The CDR3 loop spans 18 amino acids. Per germline, CDR1 SGHRS and CDR2 YFSETQ. DNA of the CDR3: TGCGCCAGCAGCACCACATCTACTAGCGGGATCAACACCGGGGAGCTGTTTTTT. This encodes CASSTTSTSGINTGELFF.

This clonotype was seen only a few times. The J gene is TRBJ1-5, the V gene TRBV10-3, with 7 positions matching TRBD1. This CDR3 spans 14 amino acids. The junction had 3 bases not matched to a gene; V was cut back by 6 bases and J by 1 base. The germline CDR1 and CDR2 sequences are ENHRY and SYGVKD. As DNA, the CDR3 is TGTGCCATCAGAGGGACAGAAAGCAATCAGCCCCAGCATTTT. It translates to CAIRGTESNQPQHF.

This rearrangement joins TRBV7-6 to TRBJ2-2, with D possibly TRBD1 on 5 matching bases. Germline V gene data show CDR1 as SGHVS and CDR2 as FNYEAQ. The V end was cut by 6 bases, the J end by 5 bases, with 13 bases between. The length of the CDR3 is 14 residues. The CDR3 protein is CASSLIGETGELFF. Here the CDR3 DNA reads TGTGCCAGCAGTCTTATAGGGGAAACCGGGGAGCTGTTTTTT.

This clonotype appeared many times. The genes are TRBV7-2 and TRBJ2-4; tentative D call: TRBD1 (5 bases). Germline CDR1 and CDR2: SGHTA and FQGNSA. V was trimmed by 5 bases and J by 0 bases, leaving 11 bases between them. The CDR3 has 15 amino acids. CDR3 nucleotide sequence: TGTGCCAGCAGCCCAGACAGACTAGCCAAAAACATTCAGTACTTC. It specifies CASSPDRLAKNIQYF.

J is TRBJ2-5 and V is TRBV6-2 or TRBV6-3; D uncertain. CDR1 MNHEY and CDR2 SVGEGT come from the germline V gene. V lost 10 bases, J lost 2 bases, and 20 bases lay in between. This CDR3 comprises 15 residues. The CDR3 loop is CATNSGRQEQETQYF. The CDR3 region has the DNA TGTGCCACCAATTCCGGACGACAAGAACAAGAGACCCAGTACTTC.

V usage is TRBV10-1 and J usage is TRBJ2-1; 9 positions match TRBD2. CDR3 size: 15 residues. The junction had 7 bases not matched to a gene; V was cut back by 2 bases and J by 8 bases. Germline CDR1 and CDR2: WNHNN and SYGVQD (reference sequence). The CDR3 DNA is TGCGCCAGCAGTGAGAATGTAGCGGGGGTTGATGAGCAGTTCTTC. Translation: CASSENVAGVDEQFF.

The J gene is TRBJ1-1, the V gene TRBV9, with 7 bases identical to TRBD1. Germline V gives CDR1 SGDLS, CDR2 YYNGEE. This CDR3 is built from 10 residues. The J segment lost 10 bases and the V segment lost 9 bases, leaving 6 bases of the junction unmatched. In nucleotides, the CDR3 is TGTGCCACCCAACCAGGGGGAGCTTTCTTT. Its translation is CATQPGGAFF. Using reference TRBV9 and TRBJ1-1 for the parts outside the CDR3, the full variable domain is DSGVTQTPKHLITATGQRVTLRCSPRSGDLSVYWYQQSLDQGLQFLIQYYNGEERAKGNILERFSAQQFPDLHSELNLSSLELGDSALYFCATQPGGAFFGQGTRLTVV.

This clonotype was picked up a small number of times. The chain combines TRBV19 with TRBJ1-1; D perhaps matches TRBD1 (5 bases). V shed 7 bases and J shed 4 bases, with 16 bases lying between them. Germline CDR1 reads LNHDA; CDR2 reads SQIVND (reference sequence). CDR3 length: 14 amino acids. This CDR3 is CASTWGQGPTEAFF. CDR3 coding DNA: TGTGCCAGTACCTGGGGCCAAGGGCCCACTGAAGCTTTCTTT.

The chain joins TRBV19 to TRBJ2-1; 7 positions match TRBD2. The CDR3 runs to 16 residues. Trimming took 1 base from V and 2 from J; bases not matched to a gene: 5. Germline values: CDR1 LNHDA, CDR2 SQIVND (reference sequence). The CDR3 DNA is TGTGCCAGTAGTATAGCACAGCGGGGACCCTACAATGAGCAGTTCTTC. Protein sequence: CASSIAQRGPYNEQFF.

The rearrangement joins TRBV20-1 to TRBJ1-5, with D uncertain. Germline-derived CDR1 and CDR2 are DFQATT and SNEGSKA (reference sequence). V lost 5 bases to trimming and J lost 3 bases, with 5 bases between them. The CDR3 consists of 11 residues. The CDR3 region is CSALDNQPQHF. In DNA, the CDR3 is TGCAGTGCTCTGGACAATCAGCCCCAGCATTTT.

This clonotype was recorded a few times. This chain uses TRBV6-1 with TRBJ2-2; the D is unclear. This CDR3 region has 16 residues. Germline V lookup: CDR1 MNHNS, CDR2 SASEGT. Between the trimmed V and J ends, which lost 7 bases and 0 bases, there was a span of 15 bases. CDR3 nucleotide sequence: TGTGCCAGCAAAAGTAGTCATTCCTCGAACACCGGGGAGCTGTTTTTT. This sequence encodes CASKSSHSSNTGELFF.

This clonotype showed up many times. V gene TRBV7-2 combines with J gene TRBJ2-5; D is undetermined. Per germline, CDR1 SGHTA and CDR2 FQGNSA. The CDR3 totals 15 residues. Trimming removed 7 bases from V and 5 bases from J, with 20 bases in between. This CDR3 is CASTLLGSWKETQYF. Here the CDR3 DNA reads TGTGCCAGCACCCTCCTAGGGTCCTGGAAGGAGACCCAGTACTTC.

The sample holds a few counts of this clonotype. In nucleotides, the CDR3 is TGTGCCAGTAGTTTGGACAGGGGGATGAACACTGAAGCTTTCTTT. Protein: CASSLDRGMNTEAFF. The V call is TRBV19, the J call TRBJ1-1, with TRBD1 matching over 10 bases. The CDR3 sequence is 15 residues long. J lost 0 bases, V lost 5 bases, and 3 bases had no gene match. The germline gives CDR1 LNHDA, CDR2 SQIVND (reference sequence).

V gene TRBV6-6 combines with J gene TRBJ2-5; 7 bases map to TRBD1. This CDR3 comprises 13 residues. V lost 0 bases, J lost 12 bases, and 7 bases stayed unmatched. Germline-derived CDR1 and CDR2 are MNHNY and SVGAGI (reference sequence). The DNA of the CDR3 is TGTGCCAGCAGTTACTCACCTCGGACAGGAAAGTACTTC. Translating gives CASSYSPRTGKYF.